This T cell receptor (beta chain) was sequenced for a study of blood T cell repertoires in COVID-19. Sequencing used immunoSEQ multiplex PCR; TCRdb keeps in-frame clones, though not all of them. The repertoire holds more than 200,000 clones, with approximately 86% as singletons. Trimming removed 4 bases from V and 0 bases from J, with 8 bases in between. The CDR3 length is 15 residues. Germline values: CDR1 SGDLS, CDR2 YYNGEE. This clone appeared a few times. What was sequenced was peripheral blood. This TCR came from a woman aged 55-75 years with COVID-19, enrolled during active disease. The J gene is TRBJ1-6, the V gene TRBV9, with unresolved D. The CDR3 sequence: CASSPESSYNSPLHF. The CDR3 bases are TGTGCCAGCAGCCCAGAAAGCTCCTATAATTCACCCCTCCACTTT.